This T cell receptor (beta chain) stems from a study of patients and donors after allogeneic stem cell transplantation. Trimming took off 2 bases at V and 2 bases at J, with 13 bases between the two ends. Per the germline V gene, CDR1 is MNHNY and CDR2 is SVGAGI (reference sequence). CDR3 length: 15 amino acids. TCRdb ran MiXCR on the RT-PCR reads and lists one entry per CDR3 protein. The sample shows about 160,000 distinct CDR3 sequences, about two fifths of them seen only once. The sequencing input was blood, either unsorted or a sorted T cell fraction (not recorded which). This rearrangement joins TRBV6-6 to TRBJ2-7, with a weak D call TRBD1 (5 bases). The clonotype was recovered from a human donor who was either an allogeneic HSCT recipient or a stem cell or donor lymphocyte infusion donor (not recorded which). It is not recorded whose cells these are; they may come from a transplant donor. For the CDR3, the DNA is TGTGCCAGCAGTTACCGTGGACAAGGGGCCTACGAGCAGTACTTC. Residues: CASSYRGQGAYEQYF.